Sequencing of this T cell receptor beta chain was carried out in a study of blood T cells in healthy people across ages. Study-level background: Per every two T cells, about one barcoded beta molecule was captured by template switching.

This clonotype was detected a few times. The authors isolated at least 7 million PBMCs per sample. The authors extracted at least 6 micrograms of total RNA per sample. The ends were cut back, 0 bases at V and 8 bases at J, with 12 bases in the middle. Looked up from germline, CDR1 is SGDLS and CDR2 is YYNGEE. The CDR3 length is 14 residues. Then a second PCR, running about 6 to 12 cycles, was carried out with a sample-barcoded 5' primer and a J-beta primer mix. Every cDNA molecule bore a tag from a template-switch adaptor containing 12 random nucleotides. Using its own MiXCR run on the 5' RACE reads, TCRdb lists one record per CDR3 protein. Of 850,000 to 1,100,000 distinct CDR3 sequences in the sample, roughly two fifths are singletons; the top ten hold about an eighth.

This receptor was obtained from a man aged 18 to 35 in good health. The chain employs TRBV9 and TRBJ2-1; unclear D gene. The sequencing sample was made of blood. As DNA, the CDR3 is TGTGCCAGCAGCGTAGACATGTCTCCCCATGAGCAGTTCTTC. This encodes CASSVDMSPHEQFF. The full variable domain, rest sourced from reference TRBV9 and TRBJ2-1, is DSGVTQTPKHLITATGQRVTLRCSPRSGDLSVYWYQQSLDQGLQFLIQYYNGEERAKGNILERFSAQQFPDLHSELNLSSLELGDSALYFCASSVDMSPHEQFFGPGTRLTVL.